By sample share, the clone carrying this T cell receptor beta chain is medium-sized. Every PCR received spiked-in synthetic TCR analog templates. Repertoires were generated with immunoSEQ multiplex PCR, while TCRdb's copy carries only in-frame clones and drops some. The sample holds about 50,000 clones; roughly 77% are singletons and the top ten take more than 3.5%. These data belong to a study of PD-L1 blockade in urothelial cancer. Study-wide background: Blood analyses occurred 3 weeks (second dose) and 6 weeks post treatment start.

Trimming took off 3 bases at V and 1 base at J, with 18 bases between the two ends. The CDR3 is made up of 17 amino acids. Germline CDR1 and CDR2: LNHDA and SQIVND (reference sequence). The material was PBMCs, obtained around atezolizumab (anti-PD-L1) treatment. This TCR derives from a man between 65 and 79 years old with urothelial cancer. The V call is TRBV19, the J call TRBJ1-1; possible D gene TRBD1, 6 bases. CDR3 loop: CASSIKGRGGRNTEAFF. The CDR3 DNA sequence: TGTGCCAGTAGTATTAAGGGCCGCGGGGGGCGGAACACTGAAGCTTTCTTT.